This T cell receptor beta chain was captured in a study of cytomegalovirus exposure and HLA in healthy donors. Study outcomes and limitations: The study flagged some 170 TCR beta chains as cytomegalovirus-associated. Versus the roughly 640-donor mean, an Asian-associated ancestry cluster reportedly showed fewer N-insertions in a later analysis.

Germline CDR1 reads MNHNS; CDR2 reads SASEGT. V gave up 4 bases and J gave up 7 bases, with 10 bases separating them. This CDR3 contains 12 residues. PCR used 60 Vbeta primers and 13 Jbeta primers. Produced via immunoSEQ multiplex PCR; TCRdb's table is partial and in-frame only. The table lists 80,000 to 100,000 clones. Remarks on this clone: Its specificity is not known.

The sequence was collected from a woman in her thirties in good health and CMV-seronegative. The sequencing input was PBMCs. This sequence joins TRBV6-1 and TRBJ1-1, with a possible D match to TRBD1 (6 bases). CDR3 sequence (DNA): TGTGCCAGCAGTGTGGGGGCGAGTGAAGCTTTCTTT. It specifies CASSVGASEAFF.